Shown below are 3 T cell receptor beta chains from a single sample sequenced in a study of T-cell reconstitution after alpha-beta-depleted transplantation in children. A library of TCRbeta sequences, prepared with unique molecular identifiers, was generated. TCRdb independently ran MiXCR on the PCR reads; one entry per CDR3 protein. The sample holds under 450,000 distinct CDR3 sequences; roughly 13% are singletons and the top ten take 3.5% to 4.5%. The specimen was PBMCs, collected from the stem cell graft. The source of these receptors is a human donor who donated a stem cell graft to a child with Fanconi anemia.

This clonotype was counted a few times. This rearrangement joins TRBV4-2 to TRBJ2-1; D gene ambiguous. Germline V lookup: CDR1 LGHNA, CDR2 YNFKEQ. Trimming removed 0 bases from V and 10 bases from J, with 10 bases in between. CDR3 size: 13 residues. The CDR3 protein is CASSQEDGREQFF. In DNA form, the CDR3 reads TGTGCCAGCAGCCAAGAAGATGGGCGGGAGCAGTTCTTC.

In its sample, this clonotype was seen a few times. This chain's CDR3 is CASSSRAGVGYGYTF. CDR3 sequence (DNA): TGTGCCAGCAGCTCTAGGGCCGGGGTGGGGTATGGCTACACCTTC. This sequence joins TRBV7-2 and TRBJ1-2; no firm D call. Trimming took off 4 bases at V and 5 bases at J, with 17 bases between the two ends. In germline, CDR1 is SGHTA, CDR2 FQGNSA. CDR3 length: 15 amino acids.

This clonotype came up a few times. Here the CDR3 DNA reads TGTGCCAGCTCATCCGCCAGTGGGCTAGTGTTCGAGCAGTACGTC. It encodes CASSSASGLVFEQYV. The chain combines TRBV6-2 or TRBV6-3 with TRBJ2-7; no firm D call. Germline V gives CDR1 MNHEY, CDR2 SVGEGT. Trimming shortened V by 8 bases and J by 6 bases, and 23 bases separated the two germline ends. This CDR3 comprises 15 residues.